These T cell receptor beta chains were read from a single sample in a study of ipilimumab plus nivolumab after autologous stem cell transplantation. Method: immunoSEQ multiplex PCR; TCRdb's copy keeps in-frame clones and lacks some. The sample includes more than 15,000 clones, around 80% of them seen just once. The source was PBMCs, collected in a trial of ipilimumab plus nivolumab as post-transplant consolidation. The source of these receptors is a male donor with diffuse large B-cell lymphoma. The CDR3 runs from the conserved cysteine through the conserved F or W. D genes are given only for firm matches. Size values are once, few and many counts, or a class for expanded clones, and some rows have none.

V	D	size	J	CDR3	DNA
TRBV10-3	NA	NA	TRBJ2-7	CAISLQDYEQYF	TGTGCCATCAGTCTACAGGATTACGAGCAGTACTTC
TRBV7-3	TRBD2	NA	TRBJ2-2	CASSPNMAGGSGELFF	TGTGCCAGCAGTCCCAATATGGCGGGGGGCTCCGGGGAGCTGTTTTTT
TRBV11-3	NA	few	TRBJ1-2	CASSLGHVGYTF	TGTGCCAGCAGCTTAGGACATGTTGGCTACACCTTC
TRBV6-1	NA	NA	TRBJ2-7	CASRAGPPSEQYF	TGTGCCAGCAGAGCAGGGCCCCCTTCCGAGCAGTACTTC
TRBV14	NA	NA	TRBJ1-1	CASSQPGDRYTEAFF	TGTGCCAGCAGCCAACCCGGCGACAGATACACTGAAGCTTTCTTT
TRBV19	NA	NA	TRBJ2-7	CASSMNRWSDYEQYF	TGTGCCAGTAGTATGAATAGGTGGTCAGACTACGAGCAGTACTTC
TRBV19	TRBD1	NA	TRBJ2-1	CASSTWDRGRSYNEQFF	TGTGCCAGTAGTACCTGGGACAGGGGACGGTCCTACAATGAGCAGTTCTTC
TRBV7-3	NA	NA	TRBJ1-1	CASSLISGTEAFF	TGTGCCAGCAGCTTAATCAGTGGCACTGAAGCTTTCTTT
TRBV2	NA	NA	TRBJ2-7	CASKVVQGPYEQYF	TGTGCCAGCAAAGTAGTCCAGGGCCCCTACGAGCAGTACTTC
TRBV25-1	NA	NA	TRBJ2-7	CASSDRQGNSYEQYF	TGTGCCAGCAGTGATCGCCAGGGAAACTCCTACGAGCAGTACTTC
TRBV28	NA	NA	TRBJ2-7	CASSSMDTSSYEQYF	TGTGCCAGCAGTAGTATGGACACGAGCTCCTACGAGCAGTACTTC
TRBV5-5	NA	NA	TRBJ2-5	CASPGTPSKTQYF	TGTGCCAGCCCCGGGACCCCCTCTAAGACCCAGTACTTC
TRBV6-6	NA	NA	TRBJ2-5	CASREKPRGVGETQYF	TGTGCCAGCAGAGAGAAACCCAGGGGTGTAGGGGAGACCCAGTACTTC
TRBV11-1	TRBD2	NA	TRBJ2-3	CASSLVYSGGSDTQYF	TGTGCCAGCAGCTTAGTCTATAGCGGGGGGTCCGATACGCAGTATTTT
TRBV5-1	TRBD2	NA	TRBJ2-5	CASSARLAGGSETQYF	TGCGCCAGCAGCGCTCGACTAGCGGGGGGCTCAGAGACCCAGTACTTC
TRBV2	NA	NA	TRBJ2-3	CATTLGETDTQYF	TGTGCCACCACCCTGGGGGAAACAGATACGCAGTATTTT
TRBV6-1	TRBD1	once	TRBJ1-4	CASDWDRLGEKLFF	TGTGCCAGCGATTGGGACAGACTCGGTGAAAAACTGTTTTTT
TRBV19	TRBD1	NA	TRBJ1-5	CASRAGQGGSWPQHF	TGTGCCAGTAGGGCGGGACAGGGAGGCAGTTGGCCCCAGCATTTT
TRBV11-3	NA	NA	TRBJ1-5	CASSLNSNQPQHF	TGTGCCAGCAGCTTAAACTCTAATCAGCCCCAGCATTTT
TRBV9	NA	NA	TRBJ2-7	CASSVAPIPGEQYF	TGTGCCAGCAGCGTAGCTCCCATTCCGGGCGAGCAGTACTTC
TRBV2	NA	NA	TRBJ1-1	CASRGGEGNTEAFF	TGTGCCAGCAGGGGAGGGGAAGGGAACACTGAAGCTTTCTTT
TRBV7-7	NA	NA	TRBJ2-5	CASGTGIKETQYF	TGTGCTAGCGGAACAGGGATTAAAGAGACCCAGTACTTC
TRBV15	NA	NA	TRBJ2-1	CATRQGGNEQFF	TGTGCCACCAGGCAGGGGGGGAATGAGCAGTTCTTC
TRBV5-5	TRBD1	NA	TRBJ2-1	CASRGDRAEQFF	TGTGCCAGCAGGGGGGACAGGGCGGAGCAGTTCTTC
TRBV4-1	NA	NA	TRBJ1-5	CASSQDFRAGNQPQHF	TGCGCCAGCAGCCAAGATTTCAGGGCCGGCAATCAGCCCCAGCATTTT
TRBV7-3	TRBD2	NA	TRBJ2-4	CASSFSGGGIQYF	TGTGCCAGCAGCTTTAGCGGGGGAGGCATTCAGTACTTC
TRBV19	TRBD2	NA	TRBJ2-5	CASSPGLAREETQYF	TGTGCCAGTAGTCCGGGACTAGCGAGGGAAGAGACCCAGTACTTC
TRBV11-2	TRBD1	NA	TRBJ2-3	CATTGGPLSGTDTQYF	TGTGCCACCACAGGGGGCCCTTTGTCCGGCACAGATACGCAGTATTTT
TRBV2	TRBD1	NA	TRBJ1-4	CASLFGNRGLSEKLFF	TGTGCCAGTTTATTCGGGAACAGGGGGCTCAGCGAAAAACTGTTTTTT
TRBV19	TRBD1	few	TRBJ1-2	CASSKQGPGYGYTF	TGTGCCAGTAGTAAACAGGGGCCAGGCTATGGCTACACCTTC
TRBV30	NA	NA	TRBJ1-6	CAWSVMAGLGSPLHF	TGTGCCTGGAGTGTAATGGCAGGGTTGGGGTCACCCCTCCACTTT
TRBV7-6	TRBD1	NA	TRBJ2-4	CASSLVRGPIDKNIQYF	TGTGCCAGCAGCTTAGTAAGGGGGCCCATTGACAAAAACATTCAGTACTTC
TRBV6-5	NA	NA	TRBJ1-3	CASRDSTSGNTIYF	TGTGCCAGCAGAGACAGCACCTCTGGAAACACCATATATTTT
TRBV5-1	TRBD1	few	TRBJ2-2	CASSLGFRGLSAGELFF	TGCGCCAGCAGCTTGGGGTTCAGGGGGCTAAGCGCCGGGGAGCTGTTTTTT
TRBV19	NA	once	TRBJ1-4	CASRRDGNEKLFF	TGTGCCAGTCGAAGGGATGGTAATGAAAAACTGTTTTTT
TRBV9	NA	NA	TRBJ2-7	CASSENSYEQYF	TGTGCCAGCAGCGAGAACTCCTACGAGCAGTACTTC
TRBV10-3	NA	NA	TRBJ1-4	CATRGGEKLFF	TGTGCCACCAGGGGAGGTGAAAAACTGTTTTTT
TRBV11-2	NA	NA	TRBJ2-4	CASSFGPQGQGNIQYF	TGTGCCAGCAGCTTTGGACCACAGGGACAAGGAAACATTCAGTACTTC
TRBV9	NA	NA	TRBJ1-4	CASSVGQINEKLFF	TGTGCCAGCAGCGTAGGACAGATTAATGAAAAACTGTTTTTT
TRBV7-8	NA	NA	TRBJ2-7	CASSLSLSYEQYF	TGTGCCAGCAGCTTGAGCCTTTCCTACGAGCAGTACTTC
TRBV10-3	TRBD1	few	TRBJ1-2	CAIGQGPNYGYTF	TGTGCCATCGGACAGGGCCCCAACTATGGCTACACCTTC
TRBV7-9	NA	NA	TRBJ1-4	CASSFSGNEKLFF	TGTGCCAGCAGCTTCTCCGGAAATGAAAAACTGTTTTTT
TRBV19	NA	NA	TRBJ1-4	CASNPGTTNEKLFF	TGTGCCAGTAATCCAGGAACCACTAATGAAAAACTGTTTTTT
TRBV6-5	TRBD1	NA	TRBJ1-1	CASSTGVQAFF	TGTGCCAGCAGTACAGGGGTACAAGCTTTCTTT
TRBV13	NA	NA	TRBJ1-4	CASSTQGYYEKLFF	TGTGCCAGCAGTACCCAGGGGTATTATGAAAAACTGTTTTTT
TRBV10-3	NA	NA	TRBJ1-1	CAISATPGTEAFF	TGTGCCATCAGCGCTACCCCCGGCACTGAAGCTTTCTTT
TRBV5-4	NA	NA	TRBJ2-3	CASSLRDTDTQYF	TGTGCCAGCAGCTTGAGGGACACAGATACGCAGTATTTT
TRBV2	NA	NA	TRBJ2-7	CASSGLQIYEQYF	TGTGCCAGCAGTGGACTTCAGATCTACGAGCAGTACTTC
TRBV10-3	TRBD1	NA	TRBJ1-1	CAIRPGQGAGTEAFF	TGTGCCATCAGGCCGGGACAGGGGGCGGGCACTGAAGCTTTCTTT
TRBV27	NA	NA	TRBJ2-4	CASSLKWDVGWGNIQYF	TGTGCCAGCAGTTTAAAGTGGGACGTCGGATGGGGAAACATTCAGTACTTC
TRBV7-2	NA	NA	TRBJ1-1	CASSLFRGMDTEAFF	TGTGCCAGCAGCTTATTTCGGGGCATGGACACTGAAGCTTTCTTT
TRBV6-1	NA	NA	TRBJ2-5	CASRGHLQETQYF	TGTGCCAGCAGGGGACACTTACAAGAGACCCAGTACTTC
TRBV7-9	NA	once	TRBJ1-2	CASSPPGGSYGYTF	TGTGCCAGCAGCCCCCCGGGAGGATCCTATGGCTACACCTTC
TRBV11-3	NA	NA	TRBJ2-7	CASSFSSGDEQYF	TGTGCCAGCAGCTTCTCCTCGGGGGACGAGCAGTACTTC